These T cell receptor beta chains were read from a single sample in a study of Graves' ophthalmopathy and Graves' hyperthyroidism. TCRdb redid the calling of the multiplex PCR reads with MiXCR, one entry per CDR3 protein. The sample comprises fewer than 600,000 distinct CDR3 sequences, around 15% of which are singletons, and around 9.8% rests with the top ten. The source material was blood. These receptors were obtained from a woman aged 25 to 39 with Graves' ophthalmopathy. Both conserved end residues are part of each CDR3. A D gene is named only where the DNA matches it firmly. Size is omitted from some rows. Given values are once, few, many or a class for expanded clones.

TRBJ1-1 | TRBV28 | NA | many | TGTGCCAGCAAGGTGGGGGGAGGGGTCACTGAAGCTTTCTTT | CASKVGGGVTEAFF
TRBJ2-2 | TRBV6-1 | NA | many | TGTGCCAGCAGTGAATTGTTGGAAAACGGGGAGCTGTTTTTT | CASSELLENGELFF
TRBJ2-7 | TRBV12-3/TRBV12-4 | NA | many | TGTGCCAGCAAACCTGAGGGGGGCAGATACGAGCAGTACTTC | CASKPEGGRYEQYF
TRBJ2-5 | TRBV28 | NA | many | TGTGCCAGCAGCAGGACTAGGGGGTGGCAAGAGACCCAGTACTTC | CASSRTRGWQETQYF
TRBJ1-1 | TRBV6-1 | NA | once | TGTGCCAGCAGTGGCAGGGAATCGTCTGAAGCTTTCTTT | CASSGRESSEAFF
TRBJ1-1 | TRBV10-2 | NA | many | TGCGCCAGCCGTATCGGGACACTTGAAGCTTTCTTT | CASRIGTLEAFF
TRBJ2-2 | TRBV9 | TRBD1 | few | TGTGCCAGCAGCGAGAGGGGGCCCAGCGGGGAGCTGTTTTTT | CASSERGPSGELFF
TRBJ1-5 | TRBV20-1 | NA | many | TGCAGTGCAAAAGGTAGCGATCAGCCCCAGCATTTT | CSAKGSDQPQHF
TRBJ2-7 | TRBV9 | TRBD2 | many | TGTGCCAGCAGCCCCGGACTAGAAACGTCCTACGAGCAGTACTTC | CASSPGLETSYEQYF
TRBJ1-2 | TRBV3-1 | TRBD1 | few | TGTGCCAGCAGCCAAGCCGCAGGGGGCAGCTATGGCTACACCTTC | CASSQAAGGSYGYTF
TRBJ1-2 | TRBV12-3/TRBV12-4 | NA | many | TGTGCCAGCAGCCACGGGGGCTGGTCGTCCGGCTACACCTTC | CASSHGGWSSGYTF
TRBJ2-2 | TRBV6-1 | NA | many | TGTGCCAGCGAGGAGGGGGAGCTGTTTTTT | CASEEGELFF
TRBJ1-2 | TRBV10-1 | NA | many | TGCGCCAGCAGTGACAGGGAGAATGAGACCTTC | CASSDRENETF
TRBJ1-5 | TRBV2 | TRBD1 | many | TGTGCCAGCAGCCGTATGGGACAGGGGCATCAGCCCCAGCATTTT | CASSRMGQGHQPQHF
TRBJ1-1 | TRBV12-3/TRBV12-4 | TRBD1 | once | TGTGCCAGCAGCCGACAGGGAATAGGGACTGAAGCTTTCTTT | CASSRQGIGTEAFF
TRBJ1-2 | TRBV20-1 | NA | once | TGCAGTGCTAGACAGGGTGGAGACTATGGCTACACCTTC | CSARQGGDYGYTF
TRBJ2-7 | TRBV6-2/TRBV6-3 | NA | many | TGTGCCCCGAGGGGGGGGGCCTTTAAATACGAGCAGTACTTC | CAPRGGAFKYEQYF
TRBJ2-5 | TRBV11-3 | NA | many | TGTGCCAGCAGCCCAGAGGGAGGTGAAGAGACCCAGTACTTC | CASSPEGGEETQYF
TRBJ2-2 | TRBV2 | TRBD1 | many | TGTGCCAGCAGTCCGGACAGGGGGCACACCGGGGAGCTGTTTTTT | CASSPDRGHTGELFF
TRBJ1-1 | TRBV30 | NA | NA | TGTGCCGTAAATGCGTACACTGAAGCTTTCTTT | CAVNAYTEAFF
TRBJ1-1 | TRBV6-5 | NA | many | TGTGCCAGCAGTTACTCGAGAAGGGAGGACCTGAACACTGAAGCTTTCTTT | CASSYSRREDLNTEAFF
TRBJ2-5 | TRBV28 | NA | many | TGTGCCACCACGAAGGGGGTGATGACGAAGACCCAGTACTTC | CATTKGVMTKTQYF
TRBJ2-7 | TRBV5-1 | NA | many | TGCGCCAGCAGCTTGAGCGCCGGCGGCTACGAGCAGTACTTC | CASSLSAGGYEQYF
TRBJ1-1 | TRBV6-1 | NA | many | TGTGCCAGCAGGCCAAACCCAGGGTTACCGAGCACTGAAGCTTTCTTT | CASRPNPGLPSTEAFF
TRBJ2-5 | TRBV28 | NA | many | TGTGCCACCCGACAGTTCCAAGAGACCCAGTACTTC | CATRQFQETQYF
TRBJ2-7 | TRBV28 | TRBD2 | many | TGTGCCAGCAGTTTGCAGCGACTAGCGGGGCGTATTGGGCAGTACTTC | CASSLQRLAGRIGQYF
TRBJ2-5 | TRBV11-2 | NA | many | TGTGCCAGCAGCTTATGGCGGGGGCTACAAGAGACCCAGTACTTC | CASSLWRGLQETQYF
TRBJ2-2 | TRBV7-9 | TRBD1 | many | TGTGCCAGCATTGGGACAGGGGTGACCGGGGAGCTGTTTTTT | CASIGTGVTGELFF
TRBJ1-5 | TRBV6-5 | TRBD1 | NA | TGTGCCAGCAGTTCTCCTAGGGGGACAGGAACTAAGGAGCATTTT | CASSSPRGTGTKEHF
TRBJ1-5 | TRBV24-1 | NA | many | TGTGCCACCAGTGAGGGTGGGACACCACATAGCAATCAGCCCCAGCATTTT | CATSEGGTPHSNQPQHF
TRBJ2-5 | TRBV9 | NA | many | TGTGCCAGCAGCGCCCCCGGGGATCAAGAGACCCAGTACTTC | CASSAPGDQETQYF